Following are 26 T cell receptor beta chains from one sample sequenced in a study of regulatory T cells in long-lasting Graves disease. iRepertoire HTBI primers and Arm-PCR of CDR3 regions built TCR beta libraries. TCRdb processed the multiplex PCR reads anew with MiXCR; each CDR3 protein has one entry. Of about half a million distinct CDR3 sequences detected, more than 10% appear once; the ten largest clones hold more than 8%. Time point noted: newly diagnosed GD, antithyroid drugs for less than 3 months. RNA extracted from PBMCs served as the sequencing template. This same sample was also taken into another study, of T cells in Graves' hyperthyroidism and ophthalmopathy.

This specimen was peripheral blood mononuclear cells (PBMCs), taken at new diagnosis, from a patient treated with antithyroid drugs. The source of these receptors is a woman between 25 and 40 years old with Graves disease.

This clonotype turned up a few times. The gene calls are TRBV9 and TRBJ2-7; TRBD1 matches 9 bases. The CDR3 runs 17 residues. Germline loops: CDR1 SGDLS, CDR2 YYNGEE. V lost 1 base, J lost 0 bases, and 8 bases stayed unmatched. The CDR3 coding sequence is TGTGCCAGCAGCGTATCCCTGGACAGGGGAAGCTCCTACGAGCAGTACTTC. The encoded protein is CASSVSLDRGSSYEQYF.

In this sample, this clonotype turned up many times. The V call is TRBV2, the J call TRBJ2-2, with TRBD1 identical over 12 bases. Germline trimming cut 6 bases from V and 5 bases from J; bases unmatched to any gene: 4. The CDR3 extends over 15 amino acids. Germline loops: CDR1 SNHLY, CDR2 FYNNEI. In nucleotides, the CDR3 is TGTGCCAGCAGCGGGACAGGGGGCCGTACCGGGGAGCTGTTTTTT. It codes for CASSGTGGRTGELFF.

This clonotype was counted ten times or more. The chain is built from TRBV28 and TRBJ2-1; TRBD2 agrees at 8 bases. Germline trimming cut 3 bases from V and 7 bases from J; bases unmatched to any gene: 5. The CDR3 length is 14 residues. The germline V gene has CDR1 MDHEN and CDR2 SYDVKM. The DNA for the CDR3 is TGTGCCAGCAGTTTGTTAGCGGGACGGAATGAGCAGTTCTTC. It specifies CASSLLAGRNEQFF.

The gene calls are TRBV4-1 and TRBJ1-5; a possible D gene is TRBD1 (6 bases). This CDR3 has 17 amino acids. V was clipped by 2 bases and J by 7 bases, with 21 bases between them. The germline gives CDR1 MGHRA, CDR2 YSYEKL. The CDR3 spells CASSQLPTRGLNQPQHF. CDR3 nucleotides: TGCGCCAGCAGCCAACTCCCCACCCGGGGGCTCAACCAGCCCCAGCATTTT.

This rearrangement joins TRBV4-1 to TRBJ1-1; D unclear. The V gene's germline CDR1 is MGHRA and CDR2 YSYEKL. This CDR3 has 13 amino acids. Trimming left V 1 base short and J 4 bases short, with 7 bases between. The CDR3 reads CASSQVAGTEAFF. The CDR3 DNA reads TGCGCCAGCAGCCAAGTGGCAGGCACTGAAGCTTTCTTT.

This clonotype was observed many times. The chain has TRBV28 and TRBJ1-2; D unresolved. This CDR3 is 12 amino acids long. Germline V lookup: CDR1 MDHEN, CDR2 SYDVKM. V was shortened by 4 bases and J by 5 bases, with 8 bases between the two germline ends. CDR3 loop: CASSSSIYGYTF. CDR3 sequence (DNA): TGTGCCAGCAGTTCATCCATTTATGGCTACACCTTC.

This clonotype was counted only a few times. The genes are TRBV24-1 and TRBJ2-7, with D maybe TRBD2 (5 bases). The CDR3 consists of 16 residues. Germline values: CDR1 KGHDR, CDR2 SFDVKD. V was shortened by 4 bases and J by 3 bases, with 18 bases between the two germline ends. CDR3 coding DNA: TGTGCCACCAGTGACAGCCGCGCTACTCGGGGCTACGAGCAGTACTTC. This encodes CATSDSRATRGYEQYF.

Only a few counts were recorded for this clonotype. The chain carries TRBV20-1 and TRBJ1-1, with D maybe TRBD1 (5 bases). The CDR3 runs 13 residues. The germline gives CDR1 DFQATT, CDR2 SNEGSKA (reference sequence). The V end lost 6 bases, the J end lost 4 bases, and 15 bases lay between the germline ends. CDR3 DNA sequence: TGCAGTGCACCCGGGCGGGGGGTCACTGAAGCTTTCTTT. It is translated as CSAPGRGVTEAFF.

This clonotype was seen only a few times. V and J are TRBV7-2 and TRBJ2-2; D could derive from TRBD1 or TRBD2 (5 bases each). The CDR3 spans 16 residues. The V end lost 5 bases, the J end lost 1 base, and 14 bases lay between the germline ends. Looked up from germline, CDR1 is SGHTA and CDR2 is FQGNSA. CDR3 residues: CASSRIPGRNTGELFF. DNA for the CDR3: TGTGCCAGCAGCCGAATCCCAGGGAGGAACACCGGGGAGCTGTTTTTT. Full variable domain (remainder filled in from reference TRBV7-2 and TRBJ2-2): GAGVSQSPSNKVTEKGKDVELRCDPISGHTALYWYRQSLGQGLEFLIYFQGNSAPDKSGLPSDRFSAERTGGSVSTLTIQRTQQEDSAVYLCASSRIPGRNTGELFFGEGSRLTVL.

This clonotype showed up just a few times. V usage is TRBV5-4 and J usage is TRBJ1-1, with TRBD1 matching over 9 bases. The V and J ends lost 4 bases and 7 bases, in that order; junction bases with no gene match: 11. Germline lookup yields CDR1 SGHNT and CDR2 YYREEE (reference sequence). The CDR3 extends over 15 amino acids. The CDR3 nucleotides read TGTGCCAGCAGCCCAACAGGGGGCGACCATAATGAAGCTTTCTTT. As protein: CASSPTGGDHNEAFF.

This clonotype was detected many times. The V and J genes are TRBV12-3 or TRBV12-4 and TRBJ1-3; 9 bases are shared with TRBD1. The CDR3 runs 16 residues. V trimming: 6 bases; J trimming: 0 bases; junction bases outside the gene matches: 6. This CDR3 reads CASRLGQGYSGNTIYF. For the CDR3, the DNA is TGTGCCAGCAGGCTCGGACAGGGGTACTCTGGAAACACCATATATTTT.

This clonotype was seen at least ten times. J is TRBJ2-5 and V is TRBV6-1, with TRBD1 as a possible D gene (6 bases). The V and J ends lost 5 bases and 2 bases respectively, with 15 bases between them. From germline, CDR1 is MNHNS and CDR2 SASEGT. The length of the CDR3 is 15 residues. CDR3 nucleotide sequence: TGTGCCAGCAGTACCCGAGGACAGTCGCAAGAGACCCAGTACTTC. Protein: CASSTRGQSQETQYF.

This clonotype appeared many times. J is TRBJ2-1 and V is TRBV12-3 or TRBV12-4, with no clear D. Trimming stripped 6 bases from V and 4 bases from J, with 19 bases between. CDR3 length equals 16 residues. The DNA for the CDR3 is TGTGCCAGCAGACGTGATAACTGGAGCAAATACAATGAGCAGTTCTTC. Translation: CASRRDNWSKYNEQFF.

The table lists this clonotype with many counts. The V gene is TRBV28, the J gene TRBJ2-1; D tentatively fits TRBD1 or TRBD2 (5 bases each). CDR3 length: 15 residues. The germline V gene encodes CDR1 MDHEN and CDR2 SYDVKM. V was shortened by 7 bases and J by 3 bases, with 16 bases between the two germline ends. The CDR3 sequence is CASILKGRNYNEQFF. The CDR3 DNA reads as TGTGCCAGCATCCTCAAGGGACGGAACTACAATGAGCAGTTCTTC.

Details on this clonotype: This is likely an artifact of a read error, given a far larger clone one base away. Without the conserved terminal phenylalanine or tryptophan, this CDR3 likely stems from a read error. This chain uses TRBV18 with TRBJ2-3, with D unresolved. The DNA matches TRBJ1-1 better at its end, which makes the J call doubtful. CDR1 is KGHSH and CDR2 is LQKENI in the germline V gene. The CDR3 has 16 amino acids. The CDR3 DNA sequence: TGTGCCAGCTCACCCAACCCCCAAGGGTTGGGCACTGAAGCTTTCCTT. Encoded protein: CASSPNPQGLGTEAFL.

Ten or more counts support this clonotype. Written as DNA, the CDR3 is TGTGCCAGCAGTTCCCGAGCGGGAGGGCCGCGAGAGACCCAGTACTTC. Translating it yields CASSSRAGGPRETQYF. The chain employs TRBV27 and TRBJ2-5; 10 nucleotides line up with TRBD2. The CDR3 sequence is 16 residues long. From germline, CDR1 is MNHEY and CDR2 SMNVEV (reference sequence). The V segment lost 4 bases and the J segment 4 bases; nucleotides outside the gene matches: 9.

This clonotype showed up many times. The chain has TRBV9 and TRBJ2-1, with D tentatively TRBD1 (6 bases). The CDR3 is made up of 14 amino acids. Trimming took 0 bases from V and 5 from J, leaving 9 bases between them. Per the germline V gene, CDR1 is SGDLS and CDR2 is YYNGEE. The CDR3 is CASSVVGQNNEQFF. The CDR3 DNA is TGTGCCAGCAGCGTAGTGGGACAAAACAATGAGCAGTTCTTC.

The rearrangement joins TRBV29-1 to TRBJ1-5; 7 nucleotides line up with TRBD1. The germline CDR1 and CDR2 sequences are SQVTM and ANQGSEA. The CDR3 spans 12 residues. The CDR3 DNA sequence: TGCGCCTCAGGGGGTAGGAATCAGCCCCAGCATTTT. Amino acid sequence: CASGGRNQPQHF. The entire variable domain, with the rest obtained from reference TRBV29-1 and TRBJ1-5, is as follows: SAVISQKPSRDICQRGTSLTIQCQVDSQVTMMFWYRQQPGQSLTLIATANQGSEATYESGFVIDKFPISRPNLTFSTLTVSNMSPEDSSIYLCASGGRNQPQHFGDGTRLSIL.

This clonotype was counted at least ten times. The V and J genes are TRBV12-3 or TRBV12-4 and TRBJ1-3, with a weak D call TRBD1 (6 bases). The CDR3 has 16 residues. The V end was cut by 4 bases, the J end by 8 bases, with 21 bases between. Here the CDR3 reads CASSSTLWGAAYTIYF. The CDR3 DNA is TGTGCCAGCAGTTCCACTCTGTGGGGGGCAGCGTACACCATATATTTT.

As DNA, the CDR3 is TGTGCCAGCGCCCCCGAAAGGGGGGAGACCTATGGCTACACCTTC. As protein: CASAPERGETYGYTF. The chain combines TRBV7-4 with TRBJ1-2; D perhaps matches TRBD1 (6 bases). Germline-derived CDR1 and CDR2 are SGHVT and SQSDAQ. V gave up 8 bases and J gave up 4 bases, with 20 bases separating them. The CDR3 runs 15 residues.

The chain has TRBV6-1 and TRBJ2-7, with TRBD1 matching 9 bases. The CDR3 length is 15 residues. The germline V gene encodes CDR1 MNHNS and CDR2 SASEGT. V trimming: 4 bases; J trimming: 6 bases; junction bases outside the gene matches: 10. CDR3 in amino acids: CASSVSDRGLAEQYF. CDR3 DNA sequence: TGTGCCAGCAGTGTATCGGACAGGGGTTTGGCCGAGCAGTACTTC.

This clonotype showed up many times. The CDR3 loop reads CASSYSGQGARQPQHF. CDR3 in DNA: TGTGCCAGCAGTTACTCCGGACAGGGGGCTCGACAGCCCCAGCATTTT. The gene calls are TRBV6-5 and TRBJ1-5, with 11 positions matching TRBD1. This CDR3 comprises 16 residues. In germline, CDR1 is MNHEY, CDR2 SVGAGI. Trimming at V came to 0 bases and at J to 7 bases, leaving 5 bases not matched to a gene.

This clonotype was observed many times. The rearrangement links TRBV30 to TRBJ1-5; 10 bases map to TRBD1. The CDR3 covers 17 residues. CDR1 is GTSNPN and CDR2 is SVGIG in the germline V gene (reference sequence). With V trimmed by 5 bases and J by 2 bases, 12 bases remained unmatched. CDR3 bases: TGTGCCTGGTCCCGGGACAGGGGTCTTATTCGCAATCAGCCCCAGCATTTT. This encodes CAWSRDRGLIRNQPQHF.

This clonotype was seen many times. V is TRBV2 and J is TRBJ2-2, with TRBD2 matching 9 bases. From germline, CDR1 is SNHLY and CDR2 FYNNEI. The CDR3 sequence is 15 residues long. J was trimmed by 6 bases and V by 7 bases; bases with no gene match: 9. In DNA form, the CDR3 reads TGTGCCAGCATCCCGGGACTAGCTTTCCCCGGGGAGCTGTTTTTT. This gives the protein CASIPGLAFPGELFF. Looking up the rest from reference TRBV2 and TRBJ2-2 gives the full variable domain: EPEVTQTPSHQVTQMGQEVILRCVPISNHLYFYWYRQILGQKVEFLVSFYNNEISEKSEIFDDQFSVERPDGSNFTLKIRSTKLEDSAMYFCASIPGLAFPGELFFGEGSRLTVL.

This clonotype was detected only a few times. The rearrangement uses TRBV11-2 and TRBJ2-7; D is undetermined. Per the germline V gene, CDR1 is SGHAT and CDR2 is FQNNGV. CDR3 length: 15 residues. Between the trimmed V and J ends, which lost 5 bases and 0 bases, there was a span of 14 bases. This CDR3 reads CASSRPGPSSYEQYF. The DNA of the CDR3 is TGTGCCAGCAGCCGCCCGGGCCCCAGCTCCTACGAGCAGTACTTC.

In its sample, this clonotype was seen many times. The V and J genes are TRBV2 and TRBJ2-4; TRBD1 agrees at 7 bases. Germline CDR1 reads SNHLY; CDR2 reads FYNNEI. V was pared by 2 bases and J by 1 base, with 11 bases of the junction left unmatched. This CDR3 region has 18 residues. CDR3 amino acids: CASSETPPWGQAKNIQYF. In nucleotides, the CDR3 is TGTGCCAGCAGTGAAACGCCCCCTTGGGGACAGGCCAAAAACATTCAGTACTTC.